This T cell receptor beta chain was identified during a study of CD8 T cells in Susac syndrome. RNA in amounts of about 0.45 to 1 ug was reverse transcribed with random hexamers. TCRdb redid the calling of the immunoSEQ multiplex PCR reads with MiXCR, one entry per CDR3 protein. The table shows around 200,000 distinct CDR3 sequences, with 95% occurring only once. Source material: CD8+ T cells from PBMCs. This receptor was identified in a human donor with Susac syndrome.

CDR3 nucleotides: TGTGCCAGCAGTTTATCAGGGTACAACGATGGCTACACCTTC. Translated: CASSLSGYNDGYTF. This chain uses TRBV27 with TRBJ1-2; D uncertain. The germline V gene encodes CDR1 MNHEY and CDR2 SMNVEV (reference sequence). V gave up 0 bases and J gave up 6 bases, with 11 bases separating them. This CDR3 comprises 14 residues.